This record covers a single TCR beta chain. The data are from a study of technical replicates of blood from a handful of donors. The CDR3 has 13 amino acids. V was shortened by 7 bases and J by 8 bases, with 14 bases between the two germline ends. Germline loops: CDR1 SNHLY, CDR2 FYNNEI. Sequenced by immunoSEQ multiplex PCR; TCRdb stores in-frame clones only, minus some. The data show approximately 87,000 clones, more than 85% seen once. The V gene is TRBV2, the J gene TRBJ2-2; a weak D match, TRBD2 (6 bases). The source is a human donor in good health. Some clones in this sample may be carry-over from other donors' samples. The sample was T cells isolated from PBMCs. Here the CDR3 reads CASISGGLGELFF. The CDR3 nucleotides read TGTGCCAGCATATCCGGAGGGTTAGGGGAGCTGTTTTTT.